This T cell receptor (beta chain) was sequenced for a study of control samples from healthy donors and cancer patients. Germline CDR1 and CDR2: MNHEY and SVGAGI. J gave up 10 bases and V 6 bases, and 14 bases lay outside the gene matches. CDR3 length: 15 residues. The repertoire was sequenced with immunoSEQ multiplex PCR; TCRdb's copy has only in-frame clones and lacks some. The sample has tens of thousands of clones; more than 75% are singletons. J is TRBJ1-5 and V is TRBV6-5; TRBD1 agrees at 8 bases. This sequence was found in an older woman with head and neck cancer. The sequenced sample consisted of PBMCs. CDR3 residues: CASSRLPLGTGPQHF. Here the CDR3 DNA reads TGTGCCAGCAGCCGTTTGCCCTTAGGGACAGGACCCCAGCATTTT.